The rows below give T cell receptor beta chains drawn from one sample of a study of cytomegalovirus exposure and HLA in healthy donors. Sequenced by immunoSEQ multiplex PCR; TCRdb stores in-frame clones only, minus some. Altogether 90,000 or so clones are present, 82% being singletons, with the ten largest covering roughly 3.4%. The specimen sequenced was PBMCs. The receptors originated from a man aged 30 to 45 in good health and CMV-seropositive. CDR3s include the opening cysteine and the closing phenylalanine or tryptophan. A D gene is named only where the DNA matches it firmly. Not all rows give a size; the values are once, few, many and, for expanded clones, a class.

D,V,J,size,CDR3,DNA
TRBD1,TRBV28,TRBJ1-2,NA,CASSSPVGRGPFNYGYTF,TGTGCCAGCAGCTCCCCTGTGGGCAGGGGGCCGTTTAACTATGGCTACACCTTC
TRBD1,TRBV19,TRBJ1-5,NA,CASSPPTGWVQPQHF,TGTGCCAGTAGTCCCCCGACAGGGTGGGTTCAGCCCCAGCATTTT
TRBD2,TRBV7-6,TRBJ2-7,few,CASSPTEGLDYEQYF,TGTGCCAGCAGCCCGACCGAGGGACTAGACTACGAGCAGTACTTC
NA,TRBV13,TRBJ2-7,once,CASSFPRAGEQYF,TGTGCCAGCAGCTTTCCCAGGGCCGGGGAGCAGTACTTC
TRBD1,TRBV4-1,TRBJ2-5,NA,CASSQVGTAQETQYF,TGCGCCAGCAGCCAAGTCGGGACAGCCCAAGAGACCCAGTACTTC
NA,TRBV5-6,TRBJ1-1,NA,CASSLVSEAFF,TGTGCCAGCAGCTTGGTCTCGGAAGCTTTCTTT
NA,TRBV6-5,TRBJ1-3,NA,CASRSPSSGNTIYF,TGTGCCAGCAGGTCCCCTAGCTCTGGAAACACCATATATTTT
TRBD2,TRBV7-2,TRBJ2-3,NA,CASSLGEAGYTDTQYF,TGTGCCAGCAGCTTAGGGGAAGCGGGGTACACAGATACGCAGTATTTT
NA,TRBV28,TRBJ2-7,NA,CASSPGSKYEQYF,TGTGCCAGCAGTCCCGGGTCCAAATACGAGCAGTACTTC
TRBD2,TRBV7-9,TRBJ2-3,NA,CASSLLFGRSTDTQYF,TGTGCCAGCAGCTTACTATTCGGGAGGAGCACAGATACGCAGTATTTT
TRBD2,TRBV30,TRBJ2-1,NA,CAWRSGTSGRGDEQFF,TGTGCCTGGAGATCAGGGACTAGCGGGAGGGGGGATGAGCAGTTCTTC
TRBD1,TRBV27,TRBJ1-2,NA,CASSLSGQWGYTF,TGTGCCAGCAGTTTATCGGGACAGTGGGGCTACACCTTC
NA,TRBV5-4,TRBJ2-3,NA,CASRGGLGGDTQYF,TGTGCCAGCAGGGGGGGACTCGGAGGCGATACGCAGTATTTT
TRBD1,TRBV4-3,TRBJ1-2,NA,CASSPGQGFYGYTF,TGCGCCAGCAGCCCAGGACAGGGGTTTTATGGCTACACCTTC
TRBD2,TRBV28,TRBJ2-2,NA,CATTHRAGGPGGGLFF,TGTGCCACCACCCACCGGGCGGGAGGGCCGGGCGGGGGGCTGTTTTTT
TRBD1,TRBV5-1,TRBJ1-2,NA,CASSLVTGVDGYTF,TGCGCCAGCAGCTTGGTGACAGGGGTCGACGGCTACACCTTC
NA,TRBV4-1,TRBJ1-2,once,CASSQSRLHGYTF,TGCGCCAGCAGCCAATCCAGGCTCCATGGCTACACCTTC